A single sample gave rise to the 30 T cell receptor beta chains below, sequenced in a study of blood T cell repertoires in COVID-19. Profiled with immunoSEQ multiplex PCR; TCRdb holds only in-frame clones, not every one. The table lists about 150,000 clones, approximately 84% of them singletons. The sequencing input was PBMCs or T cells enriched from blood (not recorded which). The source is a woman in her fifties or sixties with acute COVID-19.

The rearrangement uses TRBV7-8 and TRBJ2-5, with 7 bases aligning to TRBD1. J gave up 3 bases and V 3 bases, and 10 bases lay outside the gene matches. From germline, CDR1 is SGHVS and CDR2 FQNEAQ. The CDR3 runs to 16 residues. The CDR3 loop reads CASSFRQGVGEETQYF. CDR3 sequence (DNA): TGTGCCAGCAGCTTTCGGCAGGGGGTCGGGGAAGAGACCCAGTACTTC.

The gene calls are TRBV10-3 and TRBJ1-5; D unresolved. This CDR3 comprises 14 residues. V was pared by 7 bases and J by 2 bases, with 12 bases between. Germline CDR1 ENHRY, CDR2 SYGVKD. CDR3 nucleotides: TGTGCCATCAAAACGGAAGGAGGCAATCAGCCCCAGCATTTT. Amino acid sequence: CAIKTEGGNQPQHF.

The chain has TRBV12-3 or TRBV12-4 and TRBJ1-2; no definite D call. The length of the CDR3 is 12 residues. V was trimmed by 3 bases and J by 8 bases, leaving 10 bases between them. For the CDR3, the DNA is TGTGCCAGCAGTTTTAGCCAATACGGCTACACCTTC. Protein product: CASSFSQYGYTF.

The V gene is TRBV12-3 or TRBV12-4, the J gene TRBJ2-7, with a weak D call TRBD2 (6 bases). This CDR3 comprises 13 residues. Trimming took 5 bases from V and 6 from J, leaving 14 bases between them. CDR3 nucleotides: TGTGCCAGCAGTGGAGGGAGGTACGCCGAGCAGTACTTC. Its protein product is CASSGGRYAEQYF.

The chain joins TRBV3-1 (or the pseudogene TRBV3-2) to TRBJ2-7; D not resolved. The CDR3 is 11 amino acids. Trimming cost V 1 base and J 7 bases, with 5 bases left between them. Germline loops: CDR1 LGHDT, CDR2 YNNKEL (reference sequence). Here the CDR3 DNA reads TGTGCCAGCAGCCAAGTCAGGGAGCAGTACTTC. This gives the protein CASSQVREQYF.

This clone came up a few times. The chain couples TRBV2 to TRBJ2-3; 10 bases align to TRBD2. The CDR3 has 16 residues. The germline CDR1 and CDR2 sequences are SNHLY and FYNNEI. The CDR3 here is CAYRQREGRSTDTQYF. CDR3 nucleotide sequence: TGTGCTTATCGGCAGCGGGAGGGCCGGAGCACAGATACGCAGTATTTT. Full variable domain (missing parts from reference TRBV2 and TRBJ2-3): EPEVTQTPSHQVTQMGQEVILRCVPISNHLYFYWYRQILGQKVEFLVSFYNNEISEKSEIFDDQFSVERPDGSNFTLKIRSTKLEDSAMYFCAYRQREGRSTDTQYFGPGTRLTVL.

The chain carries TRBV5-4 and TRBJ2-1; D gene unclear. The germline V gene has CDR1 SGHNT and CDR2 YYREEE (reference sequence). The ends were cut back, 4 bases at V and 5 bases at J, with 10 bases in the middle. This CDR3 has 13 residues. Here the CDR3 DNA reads TGTGCCAGCAGCAGAAACTTAAACAATGAGCAGTTCTTC. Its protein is CASSRNLNNEQFF. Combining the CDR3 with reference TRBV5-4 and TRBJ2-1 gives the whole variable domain ETGVTQSPTHLIKTRGQQVTLRCSSQSGHNTVSWYQQALGQGPQFIFQYYREEENGRGNFPPRFSGLQFPNYSSELNVNALELDDSALYLCASSRNLNNEQFFGPGTRLTVL.

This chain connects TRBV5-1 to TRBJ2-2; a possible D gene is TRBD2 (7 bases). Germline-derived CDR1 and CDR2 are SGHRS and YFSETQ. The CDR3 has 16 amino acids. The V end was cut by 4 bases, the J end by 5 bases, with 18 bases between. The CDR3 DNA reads TGCGCCAGCAGCCGGGACTACAGGGTTGAGACCGGGGAGCTGTTTTTT. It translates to CASSRDYRVETGELFF.

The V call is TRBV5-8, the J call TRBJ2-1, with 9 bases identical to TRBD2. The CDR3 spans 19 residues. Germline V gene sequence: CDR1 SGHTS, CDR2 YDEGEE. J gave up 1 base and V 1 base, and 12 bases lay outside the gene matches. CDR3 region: CASSLIMIAGVGSYNEQFF. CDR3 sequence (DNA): TGTGCCAGCAGCTTGATAATGATAGCGGGAGTCGGGTCCTACAATGAGCAGTTCTTC.

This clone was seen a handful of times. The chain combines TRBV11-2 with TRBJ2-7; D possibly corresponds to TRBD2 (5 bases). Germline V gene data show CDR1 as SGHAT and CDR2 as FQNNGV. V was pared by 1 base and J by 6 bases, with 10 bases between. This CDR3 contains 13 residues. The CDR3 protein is CASSLGGPPEQYF. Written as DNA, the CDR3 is TGTGCCAGCAGCTTAGGCGGGCCCCCCGAGCAGTACTTC.

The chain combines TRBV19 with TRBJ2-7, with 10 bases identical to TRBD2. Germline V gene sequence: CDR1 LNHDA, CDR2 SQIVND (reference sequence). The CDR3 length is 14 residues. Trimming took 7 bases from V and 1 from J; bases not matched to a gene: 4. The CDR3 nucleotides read TGTGCCAGTACCCTGACTAGCGGGTCCTACGAGCAGTACTTC. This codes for CASTLTSGSYEQYF. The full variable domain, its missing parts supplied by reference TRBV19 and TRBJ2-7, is DGGITQSPKYLFRKEGQNVTLSCEQNLNHDAMYWYRQDPGQGLRLIYYSQIVNDFQKGDIAEGYSVSREKKESFPLTVTSAQKNPTAFYLCASTLTSGSYEQYFGPGTRLTVT.

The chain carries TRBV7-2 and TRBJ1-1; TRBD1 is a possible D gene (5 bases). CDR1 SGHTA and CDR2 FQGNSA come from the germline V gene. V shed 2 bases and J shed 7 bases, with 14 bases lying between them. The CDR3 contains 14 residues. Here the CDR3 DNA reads TGTGCCAGCAGCTTATTTGACAGACTGGGTGAAGCTTTCTTT. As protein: CASSLFDRLGEAFF.

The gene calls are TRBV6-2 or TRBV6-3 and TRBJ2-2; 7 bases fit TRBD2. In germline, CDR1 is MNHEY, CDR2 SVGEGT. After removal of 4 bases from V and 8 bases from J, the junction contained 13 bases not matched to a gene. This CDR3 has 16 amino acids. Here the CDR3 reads CASSSRLGAGAGELFF. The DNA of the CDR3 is TGTGCCAGCAGTTCCCGCCTTGGGGCGGGAGCAGGGGAGCTGTTTTTT.

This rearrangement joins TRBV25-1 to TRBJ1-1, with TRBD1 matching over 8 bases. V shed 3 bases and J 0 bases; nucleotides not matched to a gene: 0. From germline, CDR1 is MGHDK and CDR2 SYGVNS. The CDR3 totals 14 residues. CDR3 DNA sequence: TGTGCCAGCAGTGACAGGGGGCTGAACACTGAAGCTTTCTTT. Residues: CASSDRGLNTEAFF. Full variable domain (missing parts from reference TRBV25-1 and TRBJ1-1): EADIYQTPRYLVIGTGKKITLECSQTMGHDKMYWYQQDPGMELHLIHYSYGVNSTEKGDLSSESTVSRIRTEHFPLTLESARPSHTSQYLCASSDRGLNTEAFFGQGTRLTVV.

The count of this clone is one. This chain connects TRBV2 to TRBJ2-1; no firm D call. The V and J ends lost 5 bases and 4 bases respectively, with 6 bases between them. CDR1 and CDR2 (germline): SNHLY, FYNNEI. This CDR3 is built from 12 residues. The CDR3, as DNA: TGTGCCAGCAGTCTCGGGTACAATGAGCAGTTCTTC. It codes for CASSLGYNEQFF.

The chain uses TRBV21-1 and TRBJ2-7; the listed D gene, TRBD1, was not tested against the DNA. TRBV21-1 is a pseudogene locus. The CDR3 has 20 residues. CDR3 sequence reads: CASSNEGFGVGQKSSYEQYF. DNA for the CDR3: TGTGCCAGCAGCAACGAGGGGTTTGGTGTGGGACAGAAGAGCTCCTACGAGCAGTACTTC.

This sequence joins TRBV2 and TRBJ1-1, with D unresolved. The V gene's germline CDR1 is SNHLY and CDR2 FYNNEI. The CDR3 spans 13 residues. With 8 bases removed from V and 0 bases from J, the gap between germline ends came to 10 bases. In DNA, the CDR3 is TGTGCCAGCGGGCGAAACCTGAACACTGAAGCTTTCTTT. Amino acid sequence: CASGRNLNTEAFF.

In DNA form, the CDR3 reads TGTGCCAGCAGCCGCGGGACTAGCGGGGCCAAAGGGGAGACCCAGTACTTC. It is translated as CASSRGTSGAKGETQYF. The chain recombines TRBV7-2 with TRBJ2-5; 13 bases fit TRBD2. Losses at the gene ends were 5 bases for V and 5 bases for J; bases not matched to a gene: 11. The CDR3 loop spans 17 amino acids. Germline values: CDR1 SGHTA, CDR2 FQGNSA. The entire variable domain, with the rest obtained from reference TRBV7-2 and TRBJ2-5, is as follows: GAGVSQSPSNKVTEKGKDVELRCDPISGHTALYWYRQSLGQGLEFLIYFQGNSAPDKSGLPSDRFSAERTGGSVSTLTIQRTQQEDSAVYLCASSRGTSGAKGETQYFGPGTRLLVL.

The CDR3 here is CATSGAVGTGSYEQYF. The CDR3 bases are TGCGCTACCTCCGGCGCGGTGGGGACAGGGTCCTACGAGCAGTACTTC. The chain has TRBV5-1 and TRBJ2-7; 9 bases fit TRBD1. This CDR3 contains 16 residues. Germline V lookup: CDR1 SGHRS, CDR2 YFSETQ.

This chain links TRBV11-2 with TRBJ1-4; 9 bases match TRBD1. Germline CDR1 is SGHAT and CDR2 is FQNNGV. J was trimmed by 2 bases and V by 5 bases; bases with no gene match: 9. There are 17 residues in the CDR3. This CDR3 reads CASSPRTGASTNEKLFF. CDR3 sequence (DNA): TGTGCCAGCAGCCCTAGGACAGGGGCCAGCACTAATGAAAAACTGTTTTTT. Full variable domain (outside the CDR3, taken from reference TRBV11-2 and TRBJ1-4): EAGVAQSPRYKIIEKRQSVAFWCNPISGHATLYWYQQILGQGPKLLIQFQNNGVVDDSQLPKDRFSAERLKGVDSTLKIQPAKLEDSAVYLCASSPRTGASTNEKLFFGSGTQLSVL.

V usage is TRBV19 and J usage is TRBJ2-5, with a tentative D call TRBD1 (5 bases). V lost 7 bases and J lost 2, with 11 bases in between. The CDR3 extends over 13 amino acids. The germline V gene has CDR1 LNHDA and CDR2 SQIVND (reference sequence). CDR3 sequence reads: CASNPGQQETQYF. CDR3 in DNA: TGTGCCAGTAACCCCGGACAACAAGAGACCCAGTACTTC.

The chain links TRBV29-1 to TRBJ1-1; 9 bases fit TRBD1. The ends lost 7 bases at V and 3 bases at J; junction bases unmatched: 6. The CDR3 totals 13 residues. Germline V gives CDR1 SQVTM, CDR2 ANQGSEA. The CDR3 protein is CSGNRGLYTEAFF. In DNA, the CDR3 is TGCAGCGGGAACAGGGGGCTCTACACTGAAGCTTTCTTT.

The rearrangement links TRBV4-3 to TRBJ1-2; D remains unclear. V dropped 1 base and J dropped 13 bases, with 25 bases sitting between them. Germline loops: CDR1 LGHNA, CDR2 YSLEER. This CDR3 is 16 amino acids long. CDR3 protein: CASSQGRGRGGLNLTF. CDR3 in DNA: TGCGCCAGCAGCCAAGGTCGAGGACGGGGTGGTTTGAATCTCACCTTC.

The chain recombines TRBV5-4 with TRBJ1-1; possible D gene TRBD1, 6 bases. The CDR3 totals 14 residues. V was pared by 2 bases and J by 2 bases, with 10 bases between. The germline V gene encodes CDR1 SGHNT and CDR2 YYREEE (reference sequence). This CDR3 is CASSFGGRNTEAFF. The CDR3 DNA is TGTGCCAGCAGCTTCGGGGGGCGAAACACTGAAGCTTTCTTT. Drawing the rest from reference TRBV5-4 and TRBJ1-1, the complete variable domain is ETGVTQSPTHLIKTRGQQVTLRCSSQSGHNTVSWYQQALGQGPQFIFQYYREEENGRGNFPPRFSGLQFPNYSSELNVNALELDDSALYLCASSFGGRNTEAFFGQGTRLTVV.

CDR3 sequence (DNA): TGCGCCAGCAGCTTCGACAGGGTGGAGACCCAGTACTTC. Amino acid sequence: CASSFDRVETQYF. The chain combines TRBV5-1 with TRBJ2-5, with 7 bases fitting TRBD1. V was pared by 2 bases and J by 5 bases, with 3 bases of the junction left unmatched. The CDR3 runs 13 residues. Germline values: CDR1 SGHRS, CDR2 YFSETQ.

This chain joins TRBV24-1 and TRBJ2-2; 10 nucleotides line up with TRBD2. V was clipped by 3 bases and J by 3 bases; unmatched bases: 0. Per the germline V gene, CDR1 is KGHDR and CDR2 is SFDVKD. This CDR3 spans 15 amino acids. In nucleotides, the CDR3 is TGTGCCACCAGTGATGGGACTAGCGACACCGGGGAGCTGTTTTTT. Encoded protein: CATSDGTSDTGELFF.

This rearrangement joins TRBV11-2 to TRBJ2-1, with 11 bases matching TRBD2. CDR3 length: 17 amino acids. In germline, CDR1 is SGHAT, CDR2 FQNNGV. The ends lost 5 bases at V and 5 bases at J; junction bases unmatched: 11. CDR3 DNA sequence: TGTGCCAGCAGCCCCCGACTAGCGGGACTGGCTGACAATGAGCAGTTCTTC. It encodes CASSPRLAGLADNEQFF. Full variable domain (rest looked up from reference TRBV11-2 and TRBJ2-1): EAGVAQSPRYKIIEKRQSVAFWCNPISGHATLYWYQQILGQGPKLLIQFQNNGVVDDSQLPKDRFSAERLKGVDSTLKIQPAKLEDSAVYLCASSPRLAGLADNEQFFGPGTRLTVL.

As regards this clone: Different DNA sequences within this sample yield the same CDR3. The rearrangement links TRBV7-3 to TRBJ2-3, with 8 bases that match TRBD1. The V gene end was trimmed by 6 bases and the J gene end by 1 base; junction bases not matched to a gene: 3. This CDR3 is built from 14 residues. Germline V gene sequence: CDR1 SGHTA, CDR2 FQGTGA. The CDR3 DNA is TGTGCCAGCAGTTTGGGACAGGGCACAGATACGCAGTATTTT. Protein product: CASSLGQGTDTQYF.

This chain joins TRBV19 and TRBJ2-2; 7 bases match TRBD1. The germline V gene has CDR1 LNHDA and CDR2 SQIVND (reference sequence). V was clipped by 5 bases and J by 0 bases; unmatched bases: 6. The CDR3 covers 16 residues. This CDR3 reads CASSSWTGANTGELFF. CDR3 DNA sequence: TGTGCCAGTAGTTCATGGACAGGTGCGAACACCGGGGAGCTGTTTTTT. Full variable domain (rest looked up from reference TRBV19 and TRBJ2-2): DGGITQSPKYLFRKEGQNVTLSCEQNLNHDAMYWYRQDPGQGLRLIYYSQIVNDFQKGDIAEGYSVSREKKESFPLTVTSAQKNPTAFYLCASSSWTGANTGELFFGEGSRLTVL.

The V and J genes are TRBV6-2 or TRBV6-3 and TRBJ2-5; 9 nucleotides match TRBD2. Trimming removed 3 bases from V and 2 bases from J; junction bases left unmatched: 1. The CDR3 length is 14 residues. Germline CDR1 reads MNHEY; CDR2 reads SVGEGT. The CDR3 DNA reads TGTGCCAGCAGTTATAGCGGGAGTCAAGAGACCCAGTACTTC. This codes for CASSYSGSQETQYF.